A single sample gave rise to the 8 T cell receptor beta chains below, sequenced in a study of regulatory T cells in long-lasting Graves disease. Time point reported: persistent/refractory GD, antithyroid drugs over 5 years with positive TRAb. PBMC-derived RNA was used for the TCR library. Both iRepertoire HTBI primers and Arm-PCR of CDR3 regions were used to build the TCR beta libraries. MiXCR, applied by TCRdb to the multiplex PCR reads, yields one record per CDR3 protein. Of around 400,000 distinct CDR3 sequences in the sample, 21% were seen once. Material: peripheral blood mononuclear cells (PBMCs), obtained when the disease was refractory, from a patient treated with antithyroid drugs. The receptors derive from a female donor with Graves disease.

This clonotype was recorded many times. The gene calls are TRBV7-8 and TRBJ2-7; TRBD1 might be the D (6 bases). Germline V lookup: CDR1 SGHVS, CDR2 FQNEAQ. The V and J ends lost 5 bases and 0 bases respectively, with 8 bases between them. The CDR3 is made up of 13 amino acids. CDR3 sequence: CASSGQPSYEQYF. In nucleotides, the CDR3 is TGTGCCAGCAGCGGACAGCCCTCCTACGAGCAGTACTTC.

V gene TRBV5-1 combines with J gene TRBJ2-7; D call uncertain. Germline-derived CDR1 and CDR2 are SGHRS and YFSETQ. V was clipped by 2 bases and J by 0 bases, with 9 bases between them. The CDR3 runs to 14 residues. This CDR3 is CASSLRTSSYEQYF. Here the CDR3 DNA reads TGCGCCAGCAGCTTAAGGACGTCCTCCTACGAGCAGTACTTC.

This clonotype has only a few counts. The V and J genes are TRBV11-2 and TRBJ2-7, with TRBD1 as a possible D gene (5 bases). Trimming removed 5 bases at V and 5 bases at J, with 16 bases between. Germline CDR1 and CDR2: SGHAT and FQNNGV. The CDR3 spans 14 residues. This CDR3 reads CASSHGHGLHEQYF. In DNA, the CDR3 is TGTGCCAGCAGCCACGGACATGGTCTCCACGAGCAGTACTTC.

This clonotype was picked up many times. The rearrangement joins TRBV5-1 to TRBJ1-1, with 7 bases lining up with TRBD1. Germline CDR1 and CDR2: SGHRS and YFSETQ. V lost 2 bases and J lost 1; bases outside the gene matches: 8. This CDR3 spans 16 amino acids. This chain's CDR3 is CASSFSDRSRNTEAFF. CDR3 DNA sequence: TGCGCCAGCAGCTTCTCGGACAGGTCCAGGAACACTGAAGCTTTCTTT.

This clonotype was counted many times. The CDR3: CASSSKRGQPDKNIQYF. In DNA, the CDR3 is TGTGCCAGCAGTTCCAAGCGGGGACAGCCCGACAAAAACATTCAGTACTTC. V usage is TRBV12-3 or TRBV12-4 and J usage is TRBJ2-4, with D perhaps being TRBD1 or TRBD2 (7 bases each). This CDR3 is 17 amino acids long. Trimming stripped 4 bases from V and 3 bases from J, with 19 bases between.

The table lists this clonotype with many counts. The chain combines TRBV12-3 or TRBV12-4 with TRBJ1-5; tentatively, D is TRBD1 (5 bases). This CDR3 region has 15 residues. The ends were cut back, 6 bases at V and 6 bases at J, with 18 bases in the middle. CDR3 sequence (DNA): TGTGCCAGCAGGAGGACATTCCCGGGAAGTCAGCCCCAGCATTTT. Translating gives CASRRTFPGSQPQHF.

The V gene is TRBV20-1, the J gene TRBJ2-3, with D possibly called TRBD1 or TRBD2 (5 bases each). CDR1 and CDR2 (germline): DFQATT, SNEGSKA (reference sequence). CDR3 length: 13 amino acids. Trimming stripped 4 bases from V and 2 bases from J, with 10 bases between. CDR3 coding DNA: TGCAGTGCTAAGGGACCCAACACAGATACGCAGTATTTT. As protein: CSAKGPNTDTQYF.

This clonotype was observed many times. The DNA for the CDR3 is TGTGCCCTAGGAGGACAGACGGGAACTAATGAAAAACTGTTTTTT. Translated: CALGGQTGTNEKLFF. The V gene is TRBV28, the J gene TRBJ1-4; maybe TRBD1 (6 bases). The CDR3 runs to 15 residues. Looked up from germline, CDR1 is MDHEN and CDR2 is SYDVKM. Trimming took off 11 bases at V and 1 base at J, with 17 bases between the two ends.